This TCR beta chain came from a study of blood T cell repertoires in COVID-19. Sequencing used immunoSEQ multiplex PCR; TCRdb keeps in-frame clones, though not all of them. The sample lists around 360,000 clones, around 87% occurring once. Participants spanned ages about 18 to 90 years and resided in fewer than 30 US areas. Sequences were obtained from PBMCs or T cells enriched from blood (not recorded which). The TCR was taken from a man in his forties or fifties in a cohort exposed to, infected with or recovered from COVID-19 (not recorded which).

The CDR3 loop reads CASSPRQSTDTQYF. The CDR3 DNA sequence: TGTGCCAGCAGCCCTCGACAGAGCACAGATACGCAGTATTTT. The V gene is TRBV7-2, the J gene TRBJ2-3, with TRBD1 as a possible D gene (5 bases). The germline V and J ends were trimmed by 5 bases and 0 bases, with 9 bases remaining between them. The germline CDR1 and CDR2 sequences are SGHTA and FQGNSA. The CDR3 is 14 amino acids.